This T cell receptor beta chain was observed in a study of blood T cell repertoires in COVID-19 (dated by TCRdb to the early 2020s). For context, the study as a whole: The collaborator samples originated in the United States, Italy and Spain and spanned the acute and convalescent phases of COVID-19. The material from the prospective study consisted of cDNA or gDNA derived from T cells, B-cell-depleted T cells, or PBMCs. The dataset comprised deeply sampled blood TCRbeta repertoires from subjects exposed to, actively infected with, or recovered from COVID-19. The repertoires were made available in a free public database intended to serve as a resource for research on the immune response to SARS-CoV-2. Samples came from the ongoing ImmuneRACE study (first 160 participants) plus 1,254 subjects from 6 global collaborators. A de-identified subject ID, COVID-19 status, age in years and sex were almost always included in the sample metadata. Where available, HLA class I and class II types were obtained from metadata supplied by the sample provider rather than from assay-based typing.

Note on this clone: It lacks a known antigen. No base qualities exist here, and no much larger clone lies one base off it.

Points the paper makes about the study in general: Clinical and demographic metadata were provided uncurated, with the amount varying by source and participant.

TCRbeta CDR3 regions were amplified from genomic DNA using the immunoSEQ Assay, a bias-controlled multiplex PCR. The study's own analysis went as follows. Nucleated cell counts per sample were estimated from amplification of reference gene primers within the assay. To quantify the absolute abundance of each unique TCRbeta CDR3 rearrangement, sequence reads were collapsed and filtered. For each sample, productive Simpson clonality was calculated as the square root of Simpson's diversity index over productive rearrangements. Entries here come from immuneACCESS through TCRdb and include only in-frame sequences with V and J called. Some clones fail to appear in such tables; in the studies checked, an unresolved V gene covers under half of the shortfall, and the cause of the remainder is unknown. V, J and clone size reflect that table, while D and trimming were determined from the DNA. Within this sample are about 21,000 clones, with approximately 88% of them counted one time only. The ten largest clones take up about 6% of the sample.

The CDR3, cysteine through phenylalanine, is 14 amino acids long. The DNA shown is the 42-base CDR3, in frame from base 1. Trimming takes 0 bases from V and 9 bases from J, and the germline ends sit 12 bases apart. Reading the germline V gene gives CDR1 SGHNT and CDR2 YENEEA. The collaborating institutions used their own protocols to collect whole blood in K2EDTA tubes. For TCRbeta analysis, collaborators shipped samples as frozen whole blood, isolated PBMCs, or DNA extracted from either of those sample types. The rearranged chain carries TRBV11-3 and TRBJ2-1, with TRBD2 perhaps the D gene, on 6 matching bases. This sequence originates from a human donor in a cohort sampled during active COVID-19. The sequenced material came from peripheral blood. In nucleotide form, the sequence is TGTGCCAGCAGCTTAGATCTCACGGGAGTTGAGCAGTTCTTC. This gives the protein CASSLDLTGVEQFF.